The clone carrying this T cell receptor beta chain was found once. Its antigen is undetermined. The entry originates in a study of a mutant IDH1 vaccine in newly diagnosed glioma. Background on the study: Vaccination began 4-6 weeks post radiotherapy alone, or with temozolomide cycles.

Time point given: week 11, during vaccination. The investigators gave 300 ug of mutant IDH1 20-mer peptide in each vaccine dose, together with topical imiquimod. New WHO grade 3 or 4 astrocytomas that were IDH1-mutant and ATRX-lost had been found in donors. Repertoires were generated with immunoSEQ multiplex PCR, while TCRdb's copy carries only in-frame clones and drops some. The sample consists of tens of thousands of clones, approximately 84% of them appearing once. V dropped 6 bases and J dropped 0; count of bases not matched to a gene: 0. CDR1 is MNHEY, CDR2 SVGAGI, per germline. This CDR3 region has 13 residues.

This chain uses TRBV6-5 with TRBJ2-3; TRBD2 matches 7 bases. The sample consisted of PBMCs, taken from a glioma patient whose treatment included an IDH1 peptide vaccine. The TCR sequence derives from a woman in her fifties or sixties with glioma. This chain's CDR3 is CASRRGSTDTQYF. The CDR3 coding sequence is TGTGCCAGCAGGCGGGGGAGCACAGATACGCAGTATTTT.